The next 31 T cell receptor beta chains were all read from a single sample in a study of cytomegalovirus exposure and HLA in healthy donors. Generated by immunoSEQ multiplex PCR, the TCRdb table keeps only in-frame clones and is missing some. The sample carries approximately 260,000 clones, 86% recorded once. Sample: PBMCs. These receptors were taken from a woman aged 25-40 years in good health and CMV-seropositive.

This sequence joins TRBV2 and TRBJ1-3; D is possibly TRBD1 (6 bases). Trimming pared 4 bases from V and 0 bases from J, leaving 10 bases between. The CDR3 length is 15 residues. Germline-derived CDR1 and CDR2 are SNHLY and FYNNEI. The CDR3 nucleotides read TGTGCCAGCAGTGCGACAGGCTACTCTGGAAACACCATATATTTT. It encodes CASSATGYSGNTIYF.

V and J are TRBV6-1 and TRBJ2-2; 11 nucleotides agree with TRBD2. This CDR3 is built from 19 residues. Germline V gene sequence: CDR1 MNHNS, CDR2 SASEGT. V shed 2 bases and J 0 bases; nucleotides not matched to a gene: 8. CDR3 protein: CASSERRLAGLANTGELFF. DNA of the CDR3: TGTGCCAGCAGTGAAAGAAGACTAGCGGGGCTTGCGAACACCGGGGAGCTGTTTTTT.

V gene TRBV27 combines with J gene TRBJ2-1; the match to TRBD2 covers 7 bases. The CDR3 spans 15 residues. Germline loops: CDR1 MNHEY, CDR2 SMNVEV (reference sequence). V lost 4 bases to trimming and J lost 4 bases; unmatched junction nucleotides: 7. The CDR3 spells CASSSGLGLYNEQFF. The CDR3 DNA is TGTGCCAGCAGTTCCGGACTAGGGCTATACAATGAGCAGTTCTTC.

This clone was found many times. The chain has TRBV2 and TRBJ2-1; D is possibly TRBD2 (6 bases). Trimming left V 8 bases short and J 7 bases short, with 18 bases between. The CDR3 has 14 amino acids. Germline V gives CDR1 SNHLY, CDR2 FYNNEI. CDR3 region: CASFRDLKANEQFF. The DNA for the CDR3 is TGTGCCAGCTTCCGGGACTTAAAGGCTAATGAGCAGTTCTTC.

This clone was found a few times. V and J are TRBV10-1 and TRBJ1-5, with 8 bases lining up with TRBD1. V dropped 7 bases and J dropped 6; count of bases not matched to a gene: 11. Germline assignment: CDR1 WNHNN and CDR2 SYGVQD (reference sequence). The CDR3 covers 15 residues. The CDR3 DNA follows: TGCGCCAGCACAATAGGACAGGGTGGGACTCAGCCCCAGCATTTT. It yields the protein CASTIGQGGTQPQHF.

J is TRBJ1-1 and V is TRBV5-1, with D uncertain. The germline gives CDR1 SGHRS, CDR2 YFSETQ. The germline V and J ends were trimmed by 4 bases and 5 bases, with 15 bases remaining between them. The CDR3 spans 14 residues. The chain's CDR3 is CASSVPEGSTEAFF. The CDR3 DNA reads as TGCGCCAGCAGCGTCCCCGAGGGTTCTACTGAAGCTTTCTTT. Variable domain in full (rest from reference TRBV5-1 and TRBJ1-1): KAGVTQTPRYLIKTRGQQVTLSCSPISGHRSVSWYQQTPGQGLQFLFEYFSETQRNKGNFPGRFSGRQFSNSRSEMNVSTLELGDSALYLCASSVPEGSTEAFFGQGTRLTVV.

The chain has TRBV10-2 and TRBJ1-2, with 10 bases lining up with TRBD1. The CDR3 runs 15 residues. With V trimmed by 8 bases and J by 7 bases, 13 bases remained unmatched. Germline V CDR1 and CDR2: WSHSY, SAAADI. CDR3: CASAGQGIGVGGYTF. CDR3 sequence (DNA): TGCGCCAGCGCGGGACAGGGGATAGGAGTGGGTGGCTACACCTTC.

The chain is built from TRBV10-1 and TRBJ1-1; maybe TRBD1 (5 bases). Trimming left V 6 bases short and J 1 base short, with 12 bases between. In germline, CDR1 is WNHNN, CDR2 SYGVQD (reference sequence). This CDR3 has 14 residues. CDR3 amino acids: CASRSGVENTEAFF. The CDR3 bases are TGCGCCAGCAGATCGGGGGTAGAGAACACTGAAGCTTTCTTT.

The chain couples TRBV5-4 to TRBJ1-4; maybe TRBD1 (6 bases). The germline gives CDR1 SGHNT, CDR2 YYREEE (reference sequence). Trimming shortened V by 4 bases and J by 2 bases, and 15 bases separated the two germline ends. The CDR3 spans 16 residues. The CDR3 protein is CASSELGARTNEKLFF. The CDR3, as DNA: TGTGCCAGCAGCGAACTGGGGGCGCGGACTAATGAAAAACTGTTTTTT.

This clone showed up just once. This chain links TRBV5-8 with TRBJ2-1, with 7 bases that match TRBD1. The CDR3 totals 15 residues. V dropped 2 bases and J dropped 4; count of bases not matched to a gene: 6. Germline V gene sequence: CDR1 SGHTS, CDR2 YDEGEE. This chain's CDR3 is CASSFDRDRYNEQFF. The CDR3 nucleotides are TGTGCCAGCAGCTTTGACCGGGACAGATACAATGAGCAGTTCTTC.

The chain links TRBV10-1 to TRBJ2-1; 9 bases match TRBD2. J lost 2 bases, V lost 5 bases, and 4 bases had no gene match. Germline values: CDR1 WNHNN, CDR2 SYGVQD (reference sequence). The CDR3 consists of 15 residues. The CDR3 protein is CASSIGLAPYNEQFF. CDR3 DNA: TGCGCCAGCAGTATAGGACTAGCGCCCTACAATGAGCAGTTCTTC.

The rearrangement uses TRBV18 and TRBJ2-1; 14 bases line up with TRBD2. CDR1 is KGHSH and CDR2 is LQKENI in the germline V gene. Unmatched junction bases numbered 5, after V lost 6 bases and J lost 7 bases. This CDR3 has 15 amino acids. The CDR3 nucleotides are TGTGCCAGCTCCGACGGACTAGCGGGAGGTAATGAGCAGTTCTTC. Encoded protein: CASSDGLAGGNEQFF.

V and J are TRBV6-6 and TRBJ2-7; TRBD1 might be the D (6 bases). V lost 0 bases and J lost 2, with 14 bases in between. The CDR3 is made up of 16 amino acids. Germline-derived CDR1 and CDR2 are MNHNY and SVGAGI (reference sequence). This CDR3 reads CASSYSPDRLPYEQYF. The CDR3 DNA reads TGTGCCAGCAGTTACTCACCGGACAGATTACCCTACGAGCAGTACTTC.

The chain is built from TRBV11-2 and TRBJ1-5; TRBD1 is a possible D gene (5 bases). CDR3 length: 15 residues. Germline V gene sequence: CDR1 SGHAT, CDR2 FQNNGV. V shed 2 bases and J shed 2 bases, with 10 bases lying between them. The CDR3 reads CASSLSGSGNQPQHF. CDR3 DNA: TGTGCCAGCAGCTTATCAGGGTCCGGCAATCAGCCCCAGCATTTT.

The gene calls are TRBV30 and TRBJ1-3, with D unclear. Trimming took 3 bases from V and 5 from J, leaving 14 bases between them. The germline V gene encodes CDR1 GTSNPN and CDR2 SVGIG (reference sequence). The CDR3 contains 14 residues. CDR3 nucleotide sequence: TGTGCCTGGAGCCGAGGTTCCGACCGAAACACCATATATTTT. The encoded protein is CAWSRGSDRNTIYF. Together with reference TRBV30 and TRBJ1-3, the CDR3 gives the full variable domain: SQTIHQWPATLVQPVGSPLSLECTVEGTSNPNLYWYRQAAGRGLQLLFYSVGIGQISSEVPQNLSASRPQDRQFILSSKKLLLSDSGFYLCAWSRGSDRNTIYFGEGSWLTVV.

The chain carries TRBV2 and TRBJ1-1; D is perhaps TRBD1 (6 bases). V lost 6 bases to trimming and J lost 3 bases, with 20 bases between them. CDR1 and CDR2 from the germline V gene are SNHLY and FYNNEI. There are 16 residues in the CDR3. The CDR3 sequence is CASRNRADSGDTEAFF. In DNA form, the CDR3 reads TGTGCCAGCAGGAACAGGGCAGACTCGGGCGACACTGAAGCTTTCTTT.

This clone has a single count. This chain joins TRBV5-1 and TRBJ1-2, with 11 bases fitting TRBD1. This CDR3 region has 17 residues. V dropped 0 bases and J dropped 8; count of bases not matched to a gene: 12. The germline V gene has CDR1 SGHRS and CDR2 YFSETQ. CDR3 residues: CASSLDGTGGELRGYTF. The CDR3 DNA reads TGCGCCAGCAGCTTGGATGGGACAGGGGGAGAACTTAGGGGCTACACCTTC. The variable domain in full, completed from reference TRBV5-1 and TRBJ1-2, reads KAGVTQTPRYLIKTRGQQVTLSCSPISGHRSVSWYQQTPGQGLQFLFEYFSETQRNKGNFPGRFSGRQFSNSRSEMNVSTLELGDSALYLCASSLDGTGGELRGYTFGSGTRLTVV.

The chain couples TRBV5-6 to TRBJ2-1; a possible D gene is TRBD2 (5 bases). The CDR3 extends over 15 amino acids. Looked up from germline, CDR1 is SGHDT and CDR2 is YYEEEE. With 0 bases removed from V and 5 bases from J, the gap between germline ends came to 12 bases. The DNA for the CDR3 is TGTGCCAGCAGCTTGGTTTCGGGGTACGACAATGAGCAGTTCTTC. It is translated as CASSLVSGYDNEQFF.

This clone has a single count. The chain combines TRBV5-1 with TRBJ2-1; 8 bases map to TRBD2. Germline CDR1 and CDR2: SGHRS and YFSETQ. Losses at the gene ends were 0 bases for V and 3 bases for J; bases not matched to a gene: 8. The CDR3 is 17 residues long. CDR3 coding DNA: TGCGCCAGCAGCTTGGAAAGGGGACTAGAAGGCTACAATGAGCAGTTCTTC. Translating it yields CASSLERGLEGYNEQFF.

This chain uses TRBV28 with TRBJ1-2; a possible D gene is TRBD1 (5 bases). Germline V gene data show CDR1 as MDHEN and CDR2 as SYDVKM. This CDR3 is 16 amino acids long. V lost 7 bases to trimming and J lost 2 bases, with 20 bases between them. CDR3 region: CASTGGVGSLNYGYTF. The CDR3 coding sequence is TGTGCCAGCACGGGGGGGGTCGGTTCGTTAAACTATGGCTACACCTTC.

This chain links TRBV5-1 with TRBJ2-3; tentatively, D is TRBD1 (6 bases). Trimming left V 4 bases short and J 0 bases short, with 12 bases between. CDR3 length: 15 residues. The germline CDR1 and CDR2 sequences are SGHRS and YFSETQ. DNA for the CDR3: TGCGCCAGCAGCCCAGGGGTTTCTAGCACAGATACGCAGTATTTT. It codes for CASSPGVSSTDTQYF.

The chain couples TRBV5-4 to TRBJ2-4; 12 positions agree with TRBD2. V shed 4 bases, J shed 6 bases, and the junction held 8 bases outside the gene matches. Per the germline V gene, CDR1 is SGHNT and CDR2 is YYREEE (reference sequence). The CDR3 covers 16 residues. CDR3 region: CASSHPTSGSRNIQYF. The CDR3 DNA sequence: TGTGCCAGCAGCCACCCGACTAGCGGGAGTCGAAACATTCAGTACTTC.

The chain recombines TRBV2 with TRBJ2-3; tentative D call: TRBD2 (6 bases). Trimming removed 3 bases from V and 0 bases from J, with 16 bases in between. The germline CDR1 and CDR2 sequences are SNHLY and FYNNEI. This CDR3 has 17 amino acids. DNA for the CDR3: TGTGCCAGCAGTGACCTAGCGCGAGGTTTTAGCACAGATACGCAGTATTTT. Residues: CASSDLARGFSTDTQYF. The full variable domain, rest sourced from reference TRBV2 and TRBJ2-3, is EPEVTQTPSHQVTQMGQEVILRCVPISNHLYFYWYRQILGQKVEFLVSFYNNEISEKSEIFDDQFSVERPDGSNFTLKIRSTKLEDSAMYFCASSDLARGFSTDTQYFGPGTRLTVL.

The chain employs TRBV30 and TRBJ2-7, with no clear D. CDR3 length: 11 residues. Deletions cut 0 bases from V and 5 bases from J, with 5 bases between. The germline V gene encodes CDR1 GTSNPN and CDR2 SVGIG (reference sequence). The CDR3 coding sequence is TGTGCCTGGAGTGTGTCAGACGAGCAGTACTTC. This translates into CAWSVSDEQYF.

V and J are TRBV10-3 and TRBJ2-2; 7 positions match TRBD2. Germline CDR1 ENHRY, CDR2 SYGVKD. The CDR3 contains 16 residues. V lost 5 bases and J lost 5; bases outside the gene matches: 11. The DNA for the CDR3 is TGTGCCATCAGTACTAGCGTGGGAGGACCTACCGGGGAGCTGTTTTTT. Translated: CAISTSVGGPTGELFF.

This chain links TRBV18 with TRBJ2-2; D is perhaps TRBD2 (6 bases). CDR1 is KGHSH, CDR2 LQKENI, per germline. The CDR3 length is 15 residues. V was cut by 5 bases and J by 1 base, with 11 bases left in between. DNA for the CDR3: TGTGCCAGCTCATCCTTAGCGGAGAACACCGGGGAGCTGTTTTTT. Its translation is CASSSLAENTGELFF.

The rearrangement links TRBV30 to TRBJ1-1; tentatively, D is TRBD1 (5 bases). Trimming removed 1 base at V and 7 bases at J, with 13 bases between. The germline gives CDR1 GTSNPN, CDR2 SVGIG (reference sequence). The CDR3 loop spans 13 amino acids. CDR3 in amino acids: CAWSDQGWGEAFF. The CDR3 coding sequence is TGTGCCTGGAGTGACCAGGGTTGGGGTGAAGCTTTCTTT.

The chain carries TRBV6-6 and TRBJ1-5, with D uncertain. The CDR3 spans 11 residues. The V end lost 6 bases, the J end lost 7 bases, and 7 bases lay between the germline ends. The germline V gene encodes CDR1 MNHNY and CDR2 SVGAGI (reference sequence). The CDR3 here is CASRRLQPQHF. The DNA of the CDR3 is TGTGCCAGCAGGAGGTTACAGCCCCAGCATTTT.

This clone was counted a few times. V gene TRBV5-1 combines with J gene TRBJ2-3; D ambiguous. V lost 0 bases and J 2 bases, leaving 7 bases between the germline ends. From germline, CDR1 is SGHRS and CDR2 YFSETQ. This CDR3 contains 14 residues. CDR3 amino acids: CASSLAQFTDTQYF. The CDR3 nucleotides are TGCGCCAGCAGCTTGGCCCAGTTCACAGATACGCAGTATTTT.

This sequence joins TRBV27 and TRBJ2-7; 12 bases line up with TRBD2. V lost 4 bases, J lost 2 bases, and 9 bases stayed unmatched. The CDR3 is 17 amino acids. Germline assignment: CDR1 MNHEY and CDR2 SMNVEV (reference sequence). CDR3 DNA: TGTGCCAGCAGTTCTAAGGGACTAGCGGGCGTCCCCTACGAGCAGTACTTC. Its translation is CASSSKGLAGVPYEQYF.

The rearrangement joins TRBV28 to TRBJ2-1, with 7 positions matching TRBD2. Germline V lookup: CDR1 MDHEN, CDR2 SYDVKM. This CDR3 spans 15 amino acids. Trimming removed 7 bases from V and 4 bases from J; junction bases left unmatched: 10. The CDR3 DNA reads TGTGCCAGCATCGGGACTATCGACTCTTACAATGAGCAGTTCTTC. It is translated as CASIGTIDSYNEQFF.